Listed below are T cell receptor beta chains from one sample, sequenced in a study of T cell responses to AZD1222 COVID-19 vaccine. Here immunoSEQ multiplex PCR was the method, and the copy in TCRdb shows in-frame clones only, minus some. The sample carries about 120,000 clones, 90% recorded once. Source: peripheral blood, taken on day 0 of AZD1222 vaccination. These receptors came from an adult in good health. Each CDR3 is given without its conserved first and last residue.

J	V	CDR3
TRBJ2-3	TRBV18	ASSPLTSGSTDTQY
TRBJ1-5	TRBV6-5	ASRDRGGNQPQH
TRBJ2-4	TRBV11-2	ASSLFSAGGHIQY
TRBJ1-1	TRBV5-1	ASSPSPGTGTNTEAF
TRBJ1-1	TRBV6-5	ASSYPGQGNTEAF
TRBJ1-5	TRBV9	ASSPHSDGSNQPQH
TRBJ2-3	TRBV6-5	AGSSTDTQY
TRBJ2-4	TRBV7-9	ASSPGEFTAKNIQY
TRBJ1-1	TRBV9	ASSVASGPRNTEAF
TRBJ2-7	TRBV7-7	ASSLSVSSYEQY
TRBJ2-7	TRBV28	ASRQTAYEQY
TRBJ1-1	TRBV3-1/TRBV3-2	ASSPIENTEAF
TRBJ2-7	TRBV6-9	ASSLVPEQY
TRBJ2-3	TRBV10-1	ASSRGTVRTDTQY
TRBJ1-5	TRBV6-1	ASSEQGGRGLGQPQH
TRBJ2-7	TRBV25-1	ASSDSGSYDDEQY
TRBJ1-5	TRBV5-1	ASSGGPNQPQH